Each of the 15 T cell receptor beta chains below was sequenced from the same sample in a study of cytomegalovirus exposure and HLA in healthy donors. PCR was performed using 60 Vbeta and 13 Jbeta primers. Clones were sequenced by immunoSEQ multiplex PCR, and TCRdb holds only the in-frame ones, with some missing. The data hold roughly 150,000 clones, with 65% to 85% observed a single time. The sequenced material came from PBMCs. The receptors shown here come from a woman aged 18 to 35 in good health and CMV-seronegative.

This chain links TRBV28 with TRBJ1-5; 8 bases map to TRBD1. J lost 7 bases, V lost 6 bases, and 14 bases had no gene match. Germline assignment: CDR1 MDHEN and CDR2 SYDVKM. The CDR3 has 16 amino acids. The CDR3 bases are TGTGCCAGCAGAGAACCTGGGACAGGTGCGGCGCAGCCCCAGCATTTT. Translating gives CASREPGTGAAQPQHF.

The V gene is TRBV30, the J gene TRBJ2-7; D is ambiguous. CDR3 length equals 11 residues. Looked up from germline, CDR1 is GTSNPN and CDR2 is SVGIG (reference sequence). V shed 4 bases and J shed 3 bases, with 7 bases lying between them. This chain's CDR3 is CAWIAGYEQYF. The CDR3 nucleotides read TGTGCCTGGATAGCTGGCTACGAGCAGTACTTC.

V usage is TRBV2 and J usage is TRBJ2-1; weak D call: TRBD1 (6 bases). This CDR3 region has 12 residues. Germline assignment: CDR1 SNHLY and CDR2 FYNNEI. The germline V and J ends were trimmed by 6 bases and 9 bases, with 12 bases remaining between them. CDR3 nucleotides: TGTGCCAGCAGGGAGAGGGGGACTGAGCAGTTCTTC. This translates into CASRERGTEQFF.

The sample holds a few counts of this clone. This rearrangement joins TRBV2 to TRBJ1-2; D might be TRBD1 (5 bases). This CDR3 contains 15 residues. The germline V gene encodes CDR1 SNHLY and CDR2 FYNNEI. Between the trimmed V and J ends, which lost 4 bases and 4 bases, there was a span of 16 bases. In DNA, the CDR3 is TGTGCCAGCAGTGCGTACCAGGGCCCACTCTATGGCTACACCTTC. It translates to CASSAYQGPLYGYTF.

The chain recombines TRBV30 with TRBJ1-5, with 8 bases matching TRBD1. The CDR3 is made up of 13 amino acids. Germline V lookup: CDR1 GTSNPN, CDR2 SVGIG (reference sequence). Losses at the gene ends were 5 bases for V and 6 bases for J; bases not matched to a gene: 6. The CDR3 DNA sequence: TGTGCCTGGTCCTACAGGGGGAGTCAGCCCCAGCATTTT. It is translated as CAWSYRGSQPQHF.

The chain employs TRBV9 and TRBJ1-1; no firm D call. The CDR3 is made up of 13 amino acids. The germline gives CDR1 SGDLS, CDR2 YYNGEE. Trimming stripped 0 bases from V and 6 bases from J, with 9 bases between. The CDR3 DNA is TGTGCCAGCAGCGTAGTACTCCATTCTGAAGCTTTCTTT. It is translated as CASSVVLHSEAFF. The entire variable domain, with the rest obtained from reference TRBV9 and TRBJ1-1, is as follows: DSGVTQTPKHLITATGQRVTLRCSPRSGDLSVYWYQQSLDQGLQFLIQYYNGEERAKGNILERFSAQQFPDLHSELNLSSLELGDSALYFCASSVVLHSEAFFGQGTRLTVV.

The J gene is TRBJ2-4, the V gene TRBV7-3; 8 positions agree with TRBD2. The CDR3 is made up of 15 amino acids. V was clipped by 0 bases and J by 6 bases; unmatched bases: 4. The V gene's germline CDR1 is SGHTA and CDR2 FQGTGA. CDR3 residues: CASSLTRGGRNIQYF. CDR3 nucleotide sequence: TGTGCCAGCAGCTTAACCCGGGGGGGCAGAAACATTCAGTACTTC. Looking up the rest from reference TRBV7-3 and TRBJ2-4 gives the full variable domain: GAGVSQTPSNKVTEKGKYVELRCDPISGHTALYWYRQSLGQGPEFLIYFQGTGAADDSGLPNDRFFAVRPEGSVSTLKIQRTERGDSAVYLCASSLTRGGRNIQYFGAGTRLSVL.

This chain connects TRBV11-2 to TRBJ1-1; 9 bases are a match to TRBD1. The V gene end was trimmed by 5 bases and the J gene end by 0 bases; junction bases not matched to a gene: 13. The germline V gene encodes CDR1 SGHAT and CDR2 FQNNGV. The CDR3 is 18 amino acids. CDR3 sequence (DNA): TGTGCCAGCAGCCCAAACAGGGGGCGCTGGGGAATGAACACTGAAGCTTTCTTT. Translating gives CASSPNRGRWGMNTEAFF.

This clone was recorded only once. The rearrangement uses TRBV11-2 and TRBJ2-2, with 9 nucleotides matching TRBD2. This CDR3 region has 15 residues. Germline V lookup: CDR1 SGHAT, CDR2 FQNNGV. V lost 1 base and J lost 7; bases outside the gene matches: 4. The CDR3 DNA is TGTGCCAGCAGCTTAGTAGCGGGGGAAGGCGGGGAGCTGTTTTTT. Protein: CASSLVAGEGGELFF. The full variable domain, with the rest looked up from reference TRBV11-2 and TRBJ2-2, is EAGVAQSPRYKIIEKRQSVAFWCNPISGHATLYWYQQILGQGPKLLIQFQNNGVVDDSQLPKDRFSAERLKGVDSTLKIQPAKLEDSAVYLCASSLVAGEGGELFFGEGSRLTVL.

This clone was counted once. This chain's CDR3 is CATSRLRAIETQYF. The DNA of the CDR3 is TGTGCCACCAGCAGGCTCCGAGCGATAGAGACCCAGTACTTC. This rearrangement joins TRBV15 to TRBJ2-5; D gene unclear. V was trimmed by 3 bases and J by 4 bases, leaving 12 bases between them. The CDR3 is made up of 14 amino acids. CDR1 is LNHNV and CDR2 is YYDKDF in the germline V gene (reference sequence). Filled out from reference TRBV15 and TRBJ2-5, the complete variable domain reads DAMVIQNPRYQVTQFGKPVTLSCSQTLNHNVMYWYQQKSSQAPKLLFHYYDKDFNNEADTPDNFQSRRPNTSFCFLDIRSPGLGDTAMYLCATSRLRAIETQYFGPGTRLLVL.

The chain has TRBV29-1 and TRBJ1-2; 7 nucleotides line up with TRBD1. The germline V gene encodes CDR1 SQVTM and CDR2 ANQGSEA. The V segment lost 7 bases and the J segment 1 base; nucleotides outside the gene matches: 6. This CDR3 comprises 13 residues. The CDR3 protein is CSASTGLNYGYTF. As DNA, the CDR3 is TGCAGCGCATCGACAGGGCTTAACTATGGCTACACCTTC. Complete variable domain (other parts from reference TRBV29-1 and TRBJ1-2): SAVISQKPSRDICQRGTSLTIQCQVDSQVTMMFWYRQQPGQSLTLIATANQGSEATYESGFVIDKFPISRPNLTFSTLTVSNMSPEDSSIYLCSASTGLNYGYTFGSGTRLTVV.

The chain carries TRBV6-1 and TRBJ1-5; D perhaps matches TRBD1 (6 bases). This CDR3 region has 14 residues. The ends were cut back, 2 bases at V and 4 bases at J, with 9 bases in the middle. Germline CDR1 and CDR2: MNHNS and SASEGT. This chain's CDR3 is CASSETGQNQPQHF. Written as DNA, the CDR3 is TGTGCCAGCAGTGAAACGGGACAAAATCAGCCCCAGCATTTT.

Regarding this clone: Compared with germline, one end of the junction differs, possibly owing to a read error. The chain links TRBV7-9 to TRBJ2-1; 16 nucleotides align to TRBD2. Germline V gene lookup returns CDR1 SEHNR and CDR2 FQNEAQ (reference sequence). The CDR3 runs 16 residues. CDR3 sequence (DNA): TGTTCCAGCAGCGGGACTAGCGGGGGGGCCTGGGGTGAGCAGTTCTTC. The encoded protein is CSSSGTSGGAWGEQFF.

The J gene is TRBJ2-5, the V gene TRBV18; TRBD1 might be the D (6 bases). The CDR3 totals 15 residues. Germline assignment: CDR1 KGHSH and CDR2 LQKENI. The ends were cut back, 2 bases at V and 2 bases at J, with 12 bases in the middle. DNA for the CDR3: TGTGCCAGCTCACCATTGGGAAGGGGGCAAGAGACCCAGTACTTC. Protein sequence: CASSPLGRGQETQYF.

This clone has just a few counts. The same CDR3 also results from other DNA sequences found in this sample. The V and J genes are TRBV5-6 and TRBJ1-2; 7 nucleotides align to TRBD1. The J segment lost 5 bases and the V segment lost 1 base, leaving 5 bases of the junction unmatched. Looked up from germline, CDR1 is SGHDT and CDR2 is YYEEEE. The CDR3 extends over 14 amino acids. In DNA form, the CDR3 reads TGTGCCAGCAGCTTGTCCAGGGGGTCGTATGGCTACACCTTC. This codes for CASSLSRGSYGYTF.